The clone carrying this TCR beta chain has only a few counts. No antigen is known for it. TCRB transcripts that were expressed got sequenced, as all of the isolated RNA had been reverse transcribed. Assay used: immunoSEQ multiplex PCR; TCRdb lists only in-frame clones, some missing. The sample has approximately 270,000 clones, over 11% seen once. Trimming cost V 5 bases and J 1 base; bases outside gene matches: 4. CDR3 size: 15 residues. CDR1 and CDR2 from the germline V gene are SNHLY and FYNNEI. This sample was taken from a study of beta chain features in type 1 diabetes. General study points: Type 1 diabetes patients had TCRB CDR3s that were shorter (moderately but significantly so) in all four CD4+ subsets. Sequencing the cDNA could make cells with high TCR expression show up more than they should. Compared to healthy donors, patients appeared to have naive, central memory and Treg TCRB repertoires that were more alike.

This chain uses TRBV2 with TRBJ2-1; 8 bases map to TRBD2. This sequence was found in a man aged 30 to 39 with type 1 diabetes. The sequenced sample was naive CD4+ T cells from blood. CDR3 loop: CASSRGRQSYNEQFF. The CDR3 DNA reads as TGTGCCAGCAGTCGCGGGAGGCAATCCTACAATGAGCAGTTCTTC.